Listed below are T cell receptor beta chains from one sample, sequenced in a study of blood T cell repertoires in COVID-19. Clones were sequenced by immunoSEQ multiplex PCR, and TCRdb holds only the in-frame ones, with some missing. This table holds about 20,000 clones, approximately 91% found once. The specimen was peripheral blood. The source is a human donor in a cohort sampled during active COVID-19. The donor label of this sample is uncertain. The CDR3 runs from the conserved cysteine through the conserved F or W. Each record gives: J gene, D gene, clone size, V gene, CDR3 DNA, CDR3 protein. The D gene is left open where the match is weak. Part of the rows lack a size; the others show once, few, many or a class for expanded clones.

j_call: TRBJ2-5
d_call: -
clone_size: -
v_call: TRBV12-1
cdr3_nt: TGTGCCAGGGGGGGAGGTCTAGCGGGAGTTGGGCCTCCCAGGGAGACCCAGTACTTC
cdr3_aa: CARGGGLAGVGPPRETQYF

j_call: TRBJ1-1
d_call: -
clone_size: -
v_call: TRBV5-1
cdr3_nt: TGCGCCAGCAGCTTGAAGCAGGACACTGAAGCTTTCTTT
cdr3_aa: CASSLKQDTEAFF

j_call: TRBJ2-7
d_call: -
clone_size: once
v_call: TRBV3-1/TRBV3-2
cdr3_nt: TGTGCCAGCAGCCAGGATGGACTTCACTACGAGCAGTACTTC
cdr3_aa: CASSQDGLHYEQYF

j_call: TRBJ1-1
d_call: -
clone_size: -
v_call: TRBV5-1
cdr3_nt: TGCGCCAGCAGCGACAGCTGGGGGAACACTGAAGCTTTCTTT
cdr3_aa: CASSDSWGNTEAFF

j_call: TRBJ2-3
d_call: -
clone_size: once
v_call: TRBV4-2
cdr3_nt: TGTGCCAGCAGCCAAGGGAGAAGAGCCGGCACAGATACGCAGTATTTT
cdr3_aa: CASSQGRRAGTDTQYF

j_call: TRBJ1-5
d_call: -
clone_size: once
v_call: TRBV18
cdr3_nt: TGTGCCAGCTCACCAGCAGGGGTCCAGCCCCAGCATTTT
cdr3_aa: CASSPAGVQPQHF

j_call: TRBJ2-5
d_call: TRBD2
clone_size: -
v_call: TRBV5-1
cdr3_nt: TGCGCCAGCAGCTTGTTGGGACTAGCGGTTGAGACCCAGTACTTC
cdr3_aa: CASSLLGLAVETQYF

j_call: TRBJ2-7
d_call: -
clone_size: -
v_call: TRBV23-1
cdr3_nt: TGCGCCAGCAGTCAAACCGCAGGGATCTACGAGCAGTACTTC
cdr3_aa: CASSQTAGIYEQYF

j_call: TRBJ2-7
d_call: TRBD1
clone_size: -
v_call: TRBV18
cdr3_nt: TGTGCCAGCTCACCACGGACAGGGGGGCGGGGCGAGCAGTACTTC
cdr3_aa: CASSPRTGGRGEQYF

j_call: TRBJ2-1
d_call: TRBD1
clone_size: -
v_call: TRBV27
cdr3_nt: TGTGCCAGCAGCCGCCCACAGGGGAATGAGCAGTTCTTC
cdr3_aa: CASSRPQGNEQFF

j_call: TRBJ2-3
d_call: TRBD1
clone_size: once
v_call: TRBV27
cdr3_nt: TGTGCCAGCAGTTTTTCGCGGACAGGGGTTCAGGATACGCAGTATTTT
cdr3_aa: CASSFSRTGVQDTQYF

j_call: TRBJ2-7
d_call: TRBD2
clone_size: -
v_call: TRBV3-1/TRBV3-2
cdr3_nt: TGTGCCAGCAGCCGCCAACTAGCGGGAGCATACGAGCAGTACTTC
cdr3_aa: CASSRQLAGAYEQYF

j_call: TRBJ1-1
d_call: TRBD1
clone_size: -
v_call: TRBV3-1/TRBV3-2
cdr3_nt: TGTGCCAGCAGCCAAGATAGTACAGGGGTGGGTACTGAAGCTTTCTTT
cdr3_aa: CASSQDSTGVGTEAFF

j_call: TRBJ2-2
d_call: -
clone_size: -
v_call: TRBV28
cdr3_nt: TGTGCCAGCAGCACTACCCCCTCACACAGGGCTACCATCACCGGGGAGCTGTTTTTT
cdr3_aa: CASSTTPSHRATITGELFF

j_call: TRBJ1-3
d_call: -
clone_size: -
v_call: TRBV21-1
cdr3_nt: TGTGCCAGCAGCAAAGGGGGCGCAGGAAAGGACTCTGGAAACACCATATATTTT
cdr3_aa: CASSKGGAGKDSGNTIYF

j_call: TRBJ1-2
d_call: TRBD1
clone_size: -
v_call: TRBV2
cdr3_nt: TGTGCCAGGGGACAGGGGAACTATGGCTACACCTTC
cdr3_aa: CARGQGNYGYTF

j_call: TRBJ1-5
d_call: -
clone_size: -
v_call: TRBV6-1
cdr3_nt: TGTGCCAGCAGTGAAGCGGTGGCAGGTGAGAGGCCCCAGCATTTT
cdr3_aa: CASSEAVAGERPQHF

j_call: TRBJ2-1
d_call: -
clone_size: -
v_call: TRBV5-4
cdr3_nt: TGTGCCAGCAGCATACGGGGGTCCTACAATGAGCAGTTCTTC
cdr3_aa: CASSIRGSYNEQFF

j_call: TRBJ2-7
d_call: TRBD2
clone_size: -
v_call: TRBV2
cdr3_nt: TGTGCCAGCAGTCTTAGCGGGTACGAGCAGTACTTC
cdr3_aa: CASSLSGYEQYF

j_call: TRBJ2-1
d_call: -
clone_size: -
v_call: TRBV12-3/TRBV12-4
cdr3_nt: TGTGCCAGCAGCGACAGCTACAATGAGCAGTTCTTC
cdr3_aa: CASSDSYNEQFF

j_call: TRBJ1-5
d_call: TRBD1
clone_size: -
v_call: TRBV5-6
cdr3_nt: TGTGCCAGCAGCCCGACAGGGGCTCAGCCCCAGCATTTT
cdr3_aa: CASSPTGAQPQHF

j_call: TRBJ2-2
d_call: TRBD2
clone_size: -
v_call: TRBV5-4
cdr3_nt: TGTGCCAGCAGCCCGTCCGGGACTAGCGGGAATCCCACCGGGGAGCTGTTTTTT
cdr3_aa: CASSPSGTSGNPTGELFF

j_call: TRBJ1-1
d_call: TRBD1
clone_size: -
v_call: TRBV5-1
cdr3_nt: TGCGCCAGCAGCTGGACAGGGAGGGACACTGAAGCTTTCTTT
cdr3_aa: CASSWTGRDTEAFF

j_call: TRBJ1-2
d_call: -
clone_size: medium-sized
v_call: TRBV7-2
cdr3_nt: TGTGCCAGCAGCTTAGGGGGCAGGGTTCTTAACTATGGCTACACCTTC
cdr3_aa: CASSLGGRVLNYGYTF

j_call: TRBJ2-6
d_call: -
clone_size: -
v_call: TRBV5-5
cdr3_nt: TGTGCCAGCAGCTTCGGAGGTGCCGGGGCCAACGTCCTGACTTTC
cdr3_aa: CASSFGGAGANVLTF

j_call: TRBJ2-1
d_call: -
clone_size: few
v_call: TRBV4-1
cdr3_nt: TGCGCCAGCAGCCATCCAGGGGGGTCCTACAATGAGCAGTTCTTC
cdr3_aa: CASSHPGGSYNEQFF

j_call: TRBJ2-7
d_call: -
clone_size: -
v_call: TRBV7-8
cdr3_nt: TGTGCCAGCAGCTTAGCGTCAGGGGTAGAGCAGTACTTC
cdr3_aa: CASSLASGVEQYF

j_call: TRBJ2-1
d_call: -
clone_size: -
v_call: TRBV7-9
cdr3_nt: TGTGCCAGCAGCCCGGCAGGGTCCCCTTACAATGAGCAGTTCTTC
cdr3_aa: CASSPAGSPYNEQFF

j_call: TRBJ2-1
d_call: TRBD2
clone_size: -
v_call: TRBV14
cdr3_nt: TGTGCCAGCAGCTTTCGACTAGCGGAGTTCTTC
cdr3_aa: CASSFRLAEFF

j_call: TRBJ2-7
d_call: -
clone_size: -
v_call: TRBV5-1
cdr3_nt: TGCGCCAGCAGCTTACCAGGGGCAGACGAGCAGTACTTC
cdr3_aa: CASSLPGADEQYF

j_call: TRBJ1-1
d_call: TRBD1
clone_size: -
v_call: TRBV30
cdr3_nt: TGTGCCTGGACCATGGACAGGACAGAAGCTTTCTTT
cdr3_aa: CAWTMDRTEAFF

j_call: TRBJ1-3
d_call: -
clone_size: -
v_call: TRBV18
cdr3_nt: TGTGCCAGCTCACCAGGCAGGGCTGGAAACACCATATATTTT
cdr3_aa: CASSPGRAGNTIYF

j_call: TRBJ2-1
d_call: -
clone_size: -
v_call: TRBV6-5
cdr3_nt: TGTGCCAGCAGGCGGGGCTCCTACAATGAGCAGTTCTTC
cdr3_aa: CASRRGSYNEQFF

j_call: TRBJ2-1
d_call: TRBD2
clone_size: -
v_call: TRBV2
cdr3_nt: TGTGCCAGCATAGGGACTAGCGGGACCGATGAGCAGTTCTTC
cdr3_aa: CASIGTSGTDEQFF

j_call: TRBJ1-1
d_call: -
clone_size: -
v_call: TRBV5-1
cdr3_nt: TGCGCCAGCAGCTCCGACAGATTGAACACTGAAGCTTTCTTT
cdr3_aa: CASSSDRLNTEAFF

j_call: TRBJ2-7
d_call: TRBD2
clone_size: -
v_call: TRBV5-1
cdr3_nt: TGCGCCAGCAGCTCTCAGGGGACTAGCGGCTACGAGCAGTACTTC
cdr3_aa: CASSSQGTSGYEQYF

j_call: TRBJ1-5
d_call: -
clone_size: few
v_call: TRBV5-8
cdr3_nt: TGTGCCAGCCAGAAAGGGGGCAATCAGCCCCAGCATTTT
cdr3_aa: CASQKGGNQPQHF

j_call: TRBJ2-7
d_call: -
clone_size: -
v_call: TRBV5-1
cdr3_nt: TGCGCCAGCAGCTTGGGCCCGAGCTCCTACGAGCAGTACTTC
cdr3_aa: CASSLGPSSYEQYF

j_call: TRBJ1-2
d_call: -
clone_size: -
v_call: TRBV9
cdr3_nt: TGTGCCAGCAGCGTGGCTAGGGGTGGAAACTATGGCTACACCTTC
cdr3_aa: CASSVARGGNYGYTF

j_call: TRBJ2-2
d_call: -
clone_size: -
v_call: TRBV4-2
cdr3_nt: TGTGCCAGCAGCGTGACTAGGAACACCGGGGAGCTGTTTTTT
cdr3_aa: CASSVTRNTGELFF

j_call: TRBJ2-2
d_call: TRBD2
clone_size: few
v_call: TRBV5-1
cdr3_nt: TGCGCCAGCAGCTTGGCCGGGAGCGGGAGTTTGGAGACCGGGGAGCTGTTTTTT
cdr3_aa: CASSLAGSGSLETGELFF

j_call: TRBJ2-2
d_call: TRBD2
clone_size: -
v_call: TRBV7-3
cdr3_nt: TGTGCCAGCAGCCTCACTAGCGGGAGGGCCTTGGGGGCCGGGGAGCTGTTTTTT
cdr3_aa: CASSLTSGRALGAGELFF

j_call: TRBJ1-1
d_call: TRBD1
clone_size: -
v_call: TRBV29-1
cdr3_nt: TGCAGCGTAGAAGAGGACAGGAGGAACACTGAAGCTTTCTTT
cdr3_aa: CSVEEDRRNTEAFF

j_call: TRBJ2-1
d_call: TRBD2
clone_size: -
v_call: TRBV7-8
cdr3_nt: TGTGCCAGCAGCTTAGCGAGGGGCGGGAGTGGGAATGAGCAGTTCTTC
cdr3_aa: CASSLARGGSGNEQFF